The T cell receptor (beta chain) described here comes from a study of vaccination and CD4 T cells after COVID-19. Study as a whole: A few convalescent patients underwent sampling at day 14 and then at days 161 to 241 post-vaccination, the study reports. Cellular stimulation was performed using overlapping spike peptides derived from SARS-CoV-2, HCoV-NL63, HCoV-OC43 and HCoV-229E.

A remark on this clonotype: No antigen is known for it.

Sequence data for DNA of cultured CD4+ T cells were generated by the Oncomine TCR Beta short-read assay. Each CDR3 protein is one row after TCRdb ran MiXCR on the PCR reads. This sample carries more than 20,000 distinct CDR3 sequences, about 40% of them seen once, and the ten largest clones take roughly 5.6%. With V trimmed by 5 bases and J by 4 bases, 8 bases remained unmatched. The CDR3 is 15 amino acids. Germline V gene lookup returns CDR1 SGHTA and CDR2 FQGNSA. The time point denotes: late sampling 161 to 241 days after vaccination in a few convalescent patients. The treatment here: roughly 11-day PBMC culture with coronavirus spike peptide pools or control peptides (ViraFEST assay). Antigen-specific T cells were expanded with peptide pools by ViraFEST, and TCRs were then sequenced. IL-2 at 9.5 to 10 IU/ml and peptide pools at around 10 ug/ml were added to PBMCs cultured at roughly 2 million per well.

This TCR was sampled from a human donor who had recovered from COVID-19. The input for sequencing was CD4+ T cells from blood, cultured in vitro, taken about 7 months after SARS-CoV-2 vaccination. The rearrangement links TRBV7-2 to TRBJ2-3; 8 bases are shared with TRBD2. CDR3 loop: CASSRGGGGPDTQYF. The CDR3 DNA follows: TGTGCCAGCAGCCGGGGGGGCGGGGGACCAGATACGCAGTATTTT.